The TCR beta chain described here comes from a study of post-analysis software for immune sequencing data. Study information: Patients with relapsing-remitting, secondary progressive and progressive-relapsing multiple sclerosis courses were all represented. Study outcomes and limitations: Significantly lower normalized Chao1 diversity was found in patients with multiple sclerosis relative to controls. Batch-mates among the samples co-clustered strongly by F measure.

Unique molecular identifiers featured in each of the TCR beta cDNA libraries. MiXCR was run by TCRdb on the PCR reads, yielding one entry per CDR3 protein. The data hold more than 500,000 distinct CDR3 sequences, with approximately 34% observed a single time. About this clonotype: The target antigen is unknown.

The receptor was derived from a girl aged 2-17 years with multiple sclerosis. The sequenced sample consisted of blood.

The CDR3 nucleotides read TGCGCCAGCAGCTTGGCCGTAGGGGCAGGGGGCGGAGGAACTGAAGCTTTCTTT. This sequence encodes CASSLAVGAGGGGTEAFF. J is TRBJ1-1 and V is TRBV5-1, with 8 bases that match TRBD1. The CDR3 spans 18 residues. Germline V CDR1 and CDR2: SGHRS, YFSETQ. Trimming removed 0 bases from V and 5 bases from J; junction bases left unmatched: 15.